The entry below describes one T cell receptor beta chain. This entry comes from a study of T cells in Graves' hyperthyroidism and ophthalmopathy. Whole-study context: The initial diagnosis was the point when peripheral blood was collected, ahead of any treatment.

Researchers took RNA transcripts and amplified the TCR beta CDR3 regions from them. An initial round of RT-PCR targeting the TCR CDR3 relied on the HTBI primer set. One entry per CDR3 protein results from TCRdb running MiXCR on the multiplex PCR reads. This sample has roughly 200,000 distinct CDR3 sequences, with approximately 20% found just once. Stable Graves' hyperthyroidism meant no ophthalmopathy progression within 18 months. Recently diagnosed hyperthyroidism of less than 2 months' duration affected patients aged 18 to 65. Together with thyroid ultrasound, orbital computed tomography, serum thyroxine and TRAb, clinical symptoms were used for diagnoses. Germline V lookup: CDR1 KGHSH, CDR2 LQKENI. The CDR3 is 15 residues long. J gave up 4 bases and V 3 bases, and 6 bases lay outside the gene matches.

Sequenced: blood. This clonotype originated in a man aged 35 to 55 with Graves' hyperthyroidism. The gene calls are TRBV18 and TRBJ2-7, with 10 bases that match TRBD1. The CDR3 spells CASSPTGQGLYEQYF. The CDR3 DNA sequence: TGTGCCAGCTCACCTACGGGACAGGGGTTGTACGAGCAGTACTTC.